These 19 T cell receptor beta chains were sequenced from one sample in a study of OX40 agonist ivuxolimab in advanced cancers. The table came from immunoSEQ multiplex PCR; TCRdb's copy has only in-frame clones and leaves some out. This table holds about 77,000 clones, around 83% found once. The input for sequencing was CD4+ or CD8+ T cells sorted from blood, taken in a trial of the OX40 agonist ivuxolimab. The receptors were gathered from an adult with an advanced solid tumor such as melanoma, head and neck, liver or kidney cancer.

V gene TRBV10-3 combines with J gene TRBJ1-5; no firm D call. Trimming removed 3 bases at V and 11 bases at J, with 11 bases between. Germline CDR1 ENHRY, CDR2 SYGVKD. The CDR3 covers 12 residues. In DNA, the CDR3 is TGTGCCATCAGTGACCAGACGAAGTCCCAGCATTTT. As protein: CAISDQTKSQHF.

V is TRBV30 and J is TRBJ1-1, with D unresolved. There are 11 residues in the CDR3. Trimming left V 2 bases short and J 5 bases short, with 6 bases between. Germline values: CDR1 GTSNPN, CDR2 SVGIG (reference sequence). The DNA for the CDR3 is TGTGCCTGGAGTCCACAAACTGAAGCTTTCTTT. Encoded protein: CAWSPQTEAFF.

The rearrangement joins TRBV6-6 to TRBJ1-3; 7 bases align to TRBD1. Trimming removed 5 bases from V and 2 bases from J; junction bases left unmatched: 3. CDR3 size: 14 residues. Germline CDR1 is MNHNY and CDR2 is SVGAGI (reference sequence). The CDR3 here is CASSRGTAGNTIYF. The CDR3 nucleotides read TGTGCCAGCAGTCGCGGGACAGCTGGAAACACCATATATTTT.

This chain connects TRBV9 to TRBJ2-1, with 7 bases lining up with TRBD2. This CDR3 is built from 13 residues. The germline gives CDR1 SGDLS, CDR2 YYNGEE. V gave up 0 bases and J gave up 10 bases; unmatched junction bases: 4. The chain's CDR3 is CASSVASGGEQFF. The CDR3 bases are TGTGCCAGCAGCGTAGCTAGCGGAGGAGAGCAGTTCTTC.

Of note for this clone: In the same sample, other DNA sequences code for this CDR3. The gene calls are TRBV5-1 and TRBJ1-1, with D possibly TRBD1 on 6 matching bases. The CDR3 loop spans 14 amino acids. The ends were cut back, 4 bases at V and 2 bases at J, with 12 bases in the middle. CDR1 is SGHRS, CDR2 YFSETQ, per germline. For the CDR3, the DNA is TGCGCCAGCAGCCTACAGGGTGCCAACACTGAAGCTTTCTTT. Its translation is CASSLQGANTEAFF.

The rearrangement joins TRBV5-1 to TRBJ2-1, with TRBD2 as a possible D gene (6 bases). Germline assignment: CDR1 SGHRS and CDR2 YFSETQ. The CDR3 runs 12 residues. Trimming took off 7 bases at V and 7 bases at J, with 12 bases between the two ends. The CDR3 DNA reads as TGCGCCAGCCGTCGGGAGTCGAATGAGCAGTTCTTC. It translates to CASRRESNEQFF.

This chain links TRBV2 with TRBJ1-1; D remains unclear. Per the germline V gene, CDR1 is SNHLY and CDR2 is FYNNEI. The length of the CDR3 is 13 residues. Deletions cut 5 bases from V and 0 bases from J, with 7 bases between. The CDR3 DNA reads as TGTGCCAGCAGTAGCCAAATGAACACTGAAGCTTTCTTT. This gives the protein CASSSQMNTEAFF.

This clone appeared once. The rearrangement joins TRBV6-6 to TRBJ2-3, with TRBD1 as a possible D gene (5 bases). Per germline, CDR1 MNHNY and CDR2 SVGAGI (reference sequence). Trimming cost V 7 bases and J 7 bases, with 12 bases left between them. This CDR3 has 12 amino acids. This CDR3 reads CASTLGQHTQYF. As DNA, the CDR3 is TGTGCCAGCACCTTGGGGCAGCATACGCAGTATTTT.

This sequence joins TRBV5-1 and TRBJ2-6; 9 bases map to TRBD1. CDR3 length: 17 residues. CDR1 and CDR2 from the germline V gene are SGHRS and YFSETQ. The V gene end was trimmed by 9 bases and the J gene end by 0 bases; junction bases not matched to a gene: 10. CDR3 amino acids: CATQPGTGSSGANVLTF. Written as DNA, the CDR3 is TGCGCCACACAACCCGGGACAGGGTCCTCTGGGGCCAACGTCCTGACTTTC.

Regarding this clone: A junction boundary mismatches the germline segment, possibly from a read error. The CDR3 reads CASSIAGVTPNEQFF. The CDR3 nucleotides read TGTGCCAGTAGCATAGCGGGGGTGACACCCAATGAGCAGTTCTTC. J is TRBJ2-1 and V is TRBV19; 9 bases agree with TRBD2. Germline V CDR1 and CDR2: LNHDA, SQIVND (reference sequence). The CDR3 length is 15 residues.

The chain has TRBV25-1 and TRBJ1-2; 9 bases map to TRBD1. The CDR3 has 14 residues. Trimming cost V 6 bases and J 4 bases; bases outside gene matches: 6. The germline CDR1 and CDR2 sequences are MGHDK and SYGVNS. The CDR3 here is CASRFGQGSYGYTF. The CDR3 DNA follows: TGTGCCAGCAGATTCGGACAGGGGTCCTATGGCTACACCTTC.

The rearrangement joins TRBV11-2 to TRBJ2-7; TRBD1 or TRBD2 may be the D gene (6 bases each). Looked up from germline, CDR1 is SGHAT and CDR2 is FQNNGV. Trimming cost V 3 bases and J 2 bases, with 14 bases left between them. This CDR3 is built from 15 residues. The CDR3 DNA reads TGTGCCAGCAGCTTTGGGGGGCGGAGGGCCTACGAGCAGTACTTC. This encodes CASSFGGRRAYEQYF.

J is TRBJ1-2 and V is TRBV7-9, with D possibly matching TRBD1 (5 bases). Trimming took 4 bases from V and 5 from J, leaving 11 bases between them. Looked up from germline, CDR1 is SEHNR and CDR2 is FQNEAQ (reference sequence). This CDR3 is 13 amino acids long. CDR3 coding DNA: TGTGCCAGCAGCTACGGGACGGGATATGGCTACACCTTC. This translates into CASSYGTGYGYTF. Full variable domain (outside the CDR3, taken from reference TRBV7-9 and TRBJ1-2): DTGVSQNPRHKITKRGQNVTFRCDPISEHNRLYWYRQTLGQGPEFLTYFQNEAQLEKSRLLSDRFSAERPKGSFSTLEIQRTEQGDSAMYLCASSYGTGYGYTFGSGTRLTVV.

The rearrangement links TRBV6-4 to TRBJ2-6; D is unresolved. Per the germline V gene, CDR1 is MRHNA and CDR2 is SNTAGT. This CDR3 comprises 14 residues. V shed 8 bases and J shed 4 bases, with 12 bases lying between them. The chain's CDR3 is CASATSPGANVLTF. CDR3 coding DNA: TGTGCCAGCGCAACGTCTCCAGGGGCCAACGTCCTGACTTTC.

The V call is TRBV5-1, the J call TRBJ2-5; TRBD2 might be the D (7 bases). Germline V gene sequence: CDR1 SGHRS, CDR2 YFSETQ. The CDR3 covers 15 residues. The V and J ends lost 0 bases and 5 bases respectively, with 14 bases between them. The CDR3 sequence is CASSLGAKGGETQYF. The CDR3 bases are TGCGCCAGCAGCTTGGGAGCAAAGGGGGGGGAGACCCAGTACTTC.

There are a few counts of this clone. The chain couples TRBV2 to TRBJ1-3, with unresolved D. V lost 4 bases and J lost 3, with 1 base in between. In germline, CDR1 is SNHLY, CDR2 FYNNEI. The CDR3 loop spans 11 amino acids. The CDR3 DNA is TGTGCCAGCAGTGTTGGAAACACCATATATTTT. Its translation: CASSVGNTIYF.

The chain couples TRBV7-2 to TRBJ2-7, with 14 bases aligning to TRBD2. The CDR3 contains 19 residues. J gave up 6 bases and V 6 bases, and 19 bases lay outside the gene matches. Germline V gene data show CDR1 as SGHTA and CDR2 as FQGNSA. CDR3 nucleotides: TGTGCCAGCAGTACCGCCGTCCGGACTAGCGGGAGGAGCCGCCCCGAGCAGTACTTC. Its protein product is CASSTAVRTSGRSRPEQYF. Combining the CDR3 with reference TRBV7-2 and TRBJ2-7 gives the whole variable domain GAGVSQSPSNKVTEKGKDVELRCDPISGHTALYWYRQSLGQGLEFLIYFQGNSAPDKSGLPSDRFSAERTGGSVSTLTIQRTQQEDSAVYLCASSTAVRTSGRSRPEQYFGPGTRLTVT.

The V call is TRBV4-1, the J call TRBJ1-1; weak D call: TRBD1 (5 bases). This CDR3 has 14 residues. Deletions cut 3 bases from V and 0 bases from J, with 8 bases between. Germline-derived CDR1 and CDR2 are MGHRA and YSYEKL. In DNA form, the CDR3 reads TGCGCCAGCAGCCAGGCAGGGATGAACACTGAAGCTTTCTTT. The encoded protein is CASSQAGMNTEAFF.

This rearrangement joins TRBV11-2 to TRBJ2-2, with TRBD2 as a possible D gene (6 bases). There are 15 residues in the CDR3. Trimming stripped 3 bases from V and 8 bases from J, with 16 bases between. Germline CDR1 and CDR2: SGHAT and FQNNGV. In nucleotides, the CDR3 is TGTGCCAGCAGCTTCGGGACTCCTGGCCCTGGGGAGCTGTTTTTT. This translates into CASSFGTPGPGELFF.